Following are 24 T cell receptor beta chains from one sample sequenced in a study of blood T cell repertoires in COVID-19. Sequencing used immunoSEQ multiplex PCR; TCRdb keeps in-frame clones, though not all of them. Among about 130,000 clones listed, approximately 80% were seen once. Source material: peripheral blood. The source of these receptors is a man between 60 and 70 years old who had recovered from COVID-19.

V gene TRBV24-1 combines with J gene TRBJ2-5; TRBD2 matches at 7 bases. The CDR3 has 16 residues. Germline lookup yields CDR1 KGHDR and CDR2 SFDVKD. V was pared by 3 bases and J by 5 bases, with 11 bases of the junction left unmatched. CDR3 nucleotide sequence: TGTGCCACCAGTGATGCGGCCCCGGGGGGATTGGAGACCCAGTACTTC. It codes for CATSDAAPGGLETQYF.

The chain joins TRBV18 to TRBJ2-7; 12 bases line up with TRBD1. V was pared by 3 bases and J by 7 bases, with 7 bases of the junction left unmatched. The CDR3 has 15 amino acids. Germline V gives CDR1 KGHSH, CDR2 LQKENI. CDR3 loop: CASSPPGQGASEQYF. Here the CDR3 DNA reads TGTGCCAGCTCACCCCCGGGACAGGGGGCGAGTGAGCAGTACTTC.

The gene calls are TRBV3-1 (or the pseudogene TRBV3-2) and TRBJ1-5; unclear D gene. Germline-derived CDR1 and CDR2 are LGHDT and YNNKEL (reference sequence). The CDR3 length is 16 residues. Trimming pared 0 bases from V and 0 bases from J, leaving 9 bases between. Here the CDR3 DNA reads TGTGCCAGCAGCCAAGATCCGGTCAATAGCAATCAGCCCCAGCATTTT. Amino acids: CASSQDPVNSNQPQHF.

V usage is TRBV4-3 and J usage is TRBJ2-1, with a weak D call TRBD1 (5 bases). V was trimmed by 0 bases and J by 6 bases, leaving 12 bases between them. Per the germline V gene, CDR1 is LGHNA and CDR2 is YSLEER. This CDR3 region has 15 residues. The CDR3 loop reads CASSQDSRVGNEQFF. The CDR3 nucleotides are TGCGCCAGCAGCCAAGATTCCAGGGTAGGCAATGAGCAGTTCTTC.

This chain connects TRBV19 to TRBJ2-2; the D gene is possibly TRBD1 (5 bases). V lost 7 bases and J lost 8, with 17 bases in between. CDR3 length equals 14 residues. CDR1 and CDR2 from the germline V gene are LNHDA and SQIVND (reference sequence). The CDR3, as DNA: TGTGCCAGTAACACAGGTCCGTCTGGGGGGGAGCTGTTTTTT. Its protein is CASNTGPSGGELFF.

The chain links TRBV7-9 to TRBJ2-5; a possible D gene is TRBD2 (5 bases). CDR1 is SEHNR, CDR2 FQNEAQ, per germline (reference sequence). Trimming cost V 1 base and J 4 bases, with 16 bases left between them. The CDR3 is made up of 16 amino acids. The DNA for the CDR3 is TGTGCCAGCAGCTTAGAACCCGGAGGACGGTTAGAGACCCAGTACTTC. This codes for CASSLEPGGRLETQYF. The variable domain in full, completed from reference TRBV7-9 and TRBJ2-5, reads DTGVSQNPRHKITKRGQNVTFRCDPISEHNRLYWYRQTLGQGPEFLTYFQNEAQLEKSRLLSDRFSAERPKGSFSTLEIQRTEQGDSAMYLCASSLEPGGRLETQYFGPGTRLLVL.

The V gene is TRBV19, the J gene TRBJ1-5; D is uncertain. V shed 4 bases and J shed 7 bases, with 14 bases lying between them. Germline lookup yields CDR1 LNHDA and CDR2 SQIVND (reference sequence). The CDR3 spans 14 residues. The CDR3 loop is CASSTGPPGQPQHF. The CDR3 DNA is TGTGCCAGTAGTACCGGCCCACCGGGGCAGCCCCAGCATTTT.

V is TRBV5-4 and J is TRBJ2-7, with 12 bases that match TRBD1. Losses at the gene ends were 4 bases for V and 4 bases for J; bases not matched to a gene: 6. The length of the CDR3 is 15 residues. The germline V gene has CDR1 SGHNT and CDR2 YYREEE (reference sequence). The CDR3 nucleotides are TGTGCCAGCAGCCCGAGGGGACAGGGGGCTTACGAGCAGTACTTC. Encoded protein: CASSPRGQGAYEQYF.

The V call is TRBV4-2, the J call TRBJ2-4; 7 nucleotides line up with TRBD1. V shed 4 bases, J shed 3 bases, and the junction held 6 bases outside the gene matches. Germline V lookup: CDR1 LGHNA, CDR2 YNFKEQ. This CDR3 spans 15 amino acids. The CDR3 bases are TGTGCCAGCAGCCTAGGTCAGGGGGACAAAAACATTCAGTACTTC. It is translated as CASSLGQGDKNIQYF.

CDR3: CASSVGDTETQYF. The CDR3 DNA follows: TGCGCCAGCAGCGTAGGAGATACCGAGACCCAGTACTTC. The chain links TRBV5-1 to TRBJ2-5; D call uncertain. The CDR3 runs to 13 residues. Per germline, CDR1 SGHRS and CDR2 YFSETQ. With 4 bases removed from V and 5 bases from J, the gap between germline ends came to 12 bases.

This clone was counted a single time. Written as DNA, the CDR3 is TGTGCCACCAGTGATGGACAGGGGTCGGACACTGAAGCTTTCTTT. Protein: CATSDGQGSDTEAFF. This sequence joins TRBV24-1 and TRBJ1-1; 9 positions agree with TRBD1. Germline assignment: CDR1 KGHDR and CDR2 SFDVKD. V dropped 3 bases and J dropped 3; count of bases not matched to a gene: 4. This CDR3 is built from 15 residues.

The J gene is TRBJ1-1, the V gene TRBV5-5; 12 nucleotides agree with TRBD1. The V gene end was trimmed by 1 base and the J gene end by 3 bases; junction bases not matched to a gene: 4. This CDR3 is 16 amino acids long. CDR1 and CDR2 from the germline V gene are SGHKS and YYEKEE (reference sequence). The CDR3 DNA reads TGTGCCAGCAGCTTGTGGGGACAGGGGGCCGACACTGAAGCTTTCTTT. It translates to CASSLWGQGADTEAFF.

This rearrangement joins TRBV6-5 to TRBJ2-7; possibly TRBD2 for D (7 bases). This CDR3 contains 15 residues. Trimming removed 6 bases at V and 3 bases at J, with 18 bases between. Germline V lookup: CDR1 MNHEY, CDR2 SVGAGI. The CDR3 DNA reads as TGTGCCAGCAGCCGGGGCGGGGGCGCTTTCTACGAGCAGTACTTC. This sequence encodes CASSRGGGAFYEQYF.

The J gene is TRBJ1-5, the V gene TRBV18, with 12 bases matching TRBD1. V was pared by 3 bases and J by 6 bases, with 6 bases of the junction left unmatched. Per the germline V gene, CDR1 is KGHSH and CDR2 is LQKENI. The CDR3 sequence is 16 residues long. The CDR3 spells CASSPTGTGGGQPQHF. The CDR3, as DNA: TGTGCCAGCTCACCTACCGGGACAGGGGGCGGTCAGCCCCAGCATTTT. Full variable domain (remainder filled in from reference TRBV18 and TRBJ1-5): NAGVMQNPRHLVRRRGQEARLRCSPMKGHSHVYWYRQLPEEGLKFMVYLQKENIIDESGMPKERFSAEFPKEGPSILRIQQVVRGDSAAYFCASSPTGTGGGQPQHFGDGTRLSIL.

The CDR3 loop reads CASSPRQGNNEQFF. CDR3 coding DNA: TGTGCCAGTAGTCCCCGACAGGGAAACAATGAGCAGTTCTTC. This chain uses TRBV19 with TRBJ2-1; 7 nucleotides align to TRBD1. Germline assignment: CDR1 LNHDA and CDR2 SQIVND (reference sequence). CDR3 size: 14 residues. The V segment lost 5 bases and the J segment 5 bases; nucleotides outside the gene matches: 6. The full variable domain, rest sourced from reference TRBV19 and TRBJ2-1, is DGGITQSPKYLFRKEGQNVTLSCEQNLNHDAMYWYRQDPGQGLRLIYYSQIVNDFQKGDIAEGYSVSREKKESFPLTVTSAQKNPTAFYLCASSPRQGNNEQFFGPGTRLTVL.

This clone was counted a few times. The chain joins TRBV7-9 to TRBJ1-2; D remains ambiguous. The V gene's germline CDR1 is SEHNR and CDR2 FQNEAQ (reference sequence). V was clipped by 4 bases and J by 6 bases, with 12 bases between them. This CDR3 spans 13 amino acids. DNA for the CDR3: TGTGCCAGCAGCTCCCGAGTATTGCATGGCTACACCTTC. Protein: CASSSRVLHGYTF.

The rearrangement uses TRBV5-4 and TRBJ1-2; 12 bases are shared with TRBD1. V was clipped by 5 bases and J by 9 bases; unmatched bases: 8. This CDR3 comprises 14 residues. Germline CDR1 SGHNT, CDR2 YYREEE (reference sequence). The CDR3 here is CASSTGQGARSYTF. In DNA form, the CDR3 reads TGTGCCAGCAGTACGGGACAGGGGGCGAGGAGCTACACCTTC.

Here the CDR3 reads CASSTTGGNSPLHF. The CDR3 DNA reads TGCGCCAGCAGCACGACAGGGGGGAATTCACCCCTCCACTTT. The chain joins TRBV10-2 to TRBJ1-6; 9 nucleotides line up with TRBD1. This CDR3 spans 14 amino acids. V lost 6 bases and J lost 7; bases outside the gene matches: 4. Germline V gives CDR1 WSHSY, CDR2 SAAADI.

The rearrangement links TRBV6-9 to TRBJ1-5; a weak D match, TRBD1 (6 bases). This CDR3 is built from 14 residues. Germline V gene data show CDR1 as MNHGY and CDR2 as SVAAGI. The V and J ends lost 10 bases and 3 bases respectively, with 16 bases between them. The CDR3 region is CAINTGCPNQPQHF. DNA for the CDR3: TGTGCCATAAATACAGGGTGCCCCAATCAGCCCCAGCATTTT.

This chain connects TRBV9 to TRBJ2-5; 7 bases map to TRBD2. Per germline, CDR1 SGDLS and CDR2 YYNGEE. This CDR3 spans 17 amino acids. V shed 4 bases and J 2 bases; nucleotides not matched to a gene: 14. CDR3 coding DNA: TGTGCCAGCAGCCCTCCCCGGGCGGCTAGCGGTCAAGAGACCCAGTACTTC. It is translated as CASSPPRAASGQETQYF. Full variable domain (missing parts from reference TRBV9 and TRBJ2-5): DSGVTQTPKHLITATGQRVTLRCSPRSGDLSVYWYQQSLDQGLQFLIQYYNGEERAKGNILERFSAQQFPDLHSELNLSSLELGDSALYFCASSPPRAASGQETQYFGPGTRLLVL.

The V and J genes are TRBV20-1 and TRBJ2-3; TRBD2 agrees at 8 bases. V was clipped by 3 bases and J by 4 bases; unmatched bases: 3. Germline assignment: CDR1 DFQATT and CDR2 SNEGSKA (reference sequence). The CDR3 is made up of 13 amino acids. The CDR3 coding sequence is TGCAGTGCTAGTGGTAGCGGGGCAGATACGCAGTATTTT. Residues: CSASGSGADTQYF.

CDR3 loop: CASSQDPGTGSNSPLHF. CDR3 nucleotide sequence: TGCGCCAGCAGCCAAGATCCGGGGACAGGGTCAAATTCACCCCTCCACTTT. This sequence joins TRBV4-3 and TRBJ1-6; 9 bases agree with TRBD1. Germline V gene data show CDR1 as LGHNA and CDR2 as YSLEER. The V gene end was trimmed by 0 bases and the J gene end by 7 bases; junction bases not matched to a gene: 7. This CDR3 spans 17 amino acids.

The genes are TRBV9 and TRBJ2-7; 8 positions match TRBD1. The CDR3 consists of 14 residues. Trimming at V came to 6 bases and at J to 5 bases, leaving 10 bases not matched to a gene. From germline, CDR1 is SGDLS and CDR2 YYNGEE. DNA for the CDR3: TGTGCCAGCACCCCCCTGGACAGGGCAGACGAGCAGTACTTC. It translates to CASTPLDRADEQYF.

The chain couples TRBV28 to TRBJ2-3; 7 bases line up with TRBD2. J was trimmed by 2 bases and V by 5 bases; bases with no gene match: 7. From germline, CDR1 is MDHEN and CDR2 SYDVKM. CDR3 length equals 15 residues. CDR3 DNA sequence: TGTGCCAGCAGTCAGAGACTAGCTTCCACAGATACGCAGTATTTT. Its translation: CASSQRLASTDTQYF.